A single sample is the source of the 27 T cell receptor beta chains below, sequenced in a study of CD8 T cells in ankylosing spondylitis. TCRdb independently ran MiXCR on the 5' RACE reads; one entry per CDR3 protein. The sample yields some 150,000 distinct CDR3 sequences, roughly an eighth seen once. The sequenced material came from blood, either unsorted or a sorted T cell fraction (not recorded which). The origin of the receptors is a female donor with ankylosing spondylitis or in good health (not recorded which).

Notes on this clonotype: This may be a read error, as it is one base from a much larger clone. CDR3: CGVEGGTEAFF. For the CDR3, the DNA is TGCGGCGTTGAAGGGGGCACTGAAGCTTTCTTT. V is TRBV29-1 and J is TRBJ1-1; tentatively, D is TRBD1 (6 bases). The CDR3 runs to 11 residues. Germline-derived CDR1 and CDR2 are SQVTM and ANQGSEA.

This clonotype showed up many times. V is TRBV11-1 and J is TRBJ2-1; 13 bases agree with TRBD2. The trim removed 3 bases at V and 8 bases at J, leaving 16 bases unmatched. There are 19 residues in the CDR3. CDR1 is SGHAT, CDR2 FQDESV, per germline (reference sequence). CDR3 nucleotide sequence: TGTGCCAGCAGCTTCATCTTAGGACTAGCGGGAGATGGAAGGGATGAGCAGTTCTTC. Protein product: CASSFILGLAGDGRDEQFF.

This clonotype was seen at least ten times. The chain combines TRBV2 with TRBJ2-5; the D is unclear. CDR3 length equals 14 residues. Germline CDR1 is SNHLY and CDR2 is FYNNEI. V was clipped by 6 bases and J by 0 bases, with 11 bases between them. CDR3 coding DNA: TGTGCCAGCAGAACCCCAACGTACCAAGAGACCCAGTACTTC. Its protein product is CASRTPTYQETQYF.

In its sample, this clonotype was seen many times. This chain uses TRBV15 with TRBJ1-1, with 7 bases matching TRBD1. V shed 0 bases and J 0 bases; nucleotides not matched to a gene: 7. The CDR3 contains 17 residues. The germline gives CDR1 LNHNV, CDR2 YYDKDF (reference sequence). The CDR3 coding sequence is TGTGCCACCAGCAGAGATTGGGGACAGCGTTTGAACACTGAAGCTTTCTTT. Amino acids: CATSRDWGQRLNTEAFF.

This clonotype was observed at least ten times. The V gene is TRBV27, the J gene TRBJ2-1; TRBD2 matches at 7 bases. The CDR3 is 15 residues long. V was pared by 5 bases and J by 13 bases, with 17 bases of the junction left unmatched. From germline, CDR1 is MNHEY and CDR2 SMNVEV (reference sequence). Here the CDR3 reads CASSGRLVGRLEQFF. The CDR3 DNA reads TGTGCCAGCAGTGGCCGACTAGTCGGGAGGTTGGAACAGTTCTTC.

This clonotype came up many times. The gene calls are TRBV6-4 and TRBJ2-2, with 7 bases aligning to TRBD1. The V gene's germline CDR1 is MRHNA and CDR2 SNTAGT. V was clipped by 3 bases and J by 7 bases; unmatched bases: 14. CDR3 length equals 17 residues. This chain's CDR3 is CASSEESWGQKGGELFF. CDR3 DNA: TGTGCCAGCAGTGAAGAATCGTGGGGACAGAAGGGCGGGGAGCTGTTTTTT.

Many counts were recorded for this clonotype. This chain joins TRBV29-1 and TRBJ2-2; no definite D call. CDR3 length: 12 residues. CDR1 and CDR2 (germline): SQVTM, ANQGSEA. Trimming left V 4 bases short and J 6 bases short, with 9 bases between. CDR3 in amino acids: CSVVVSAGELFF. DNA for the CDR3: TGCAGCGTTGTGGTTTCGGCCGGGGAGCTGTTTTTT.

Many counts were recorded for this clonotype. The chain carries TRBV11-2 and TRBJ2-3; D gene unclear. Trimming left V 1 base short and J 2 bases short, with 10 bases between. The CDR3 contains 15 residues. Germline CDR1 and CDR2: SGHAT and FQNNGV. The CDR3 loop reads CASSLGTPFTDTQYF. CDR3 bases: TGTGCCAGCAGCTTAGGGACCCCCTTCACAGATACGCAGTATTTT. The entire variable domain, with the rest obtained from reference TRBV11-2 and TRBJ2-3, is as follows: EAGVAQSPRYKIIEKRQSVAFWCNPISGHATLYWYQQILGQGPKLLIQFQNNGVVDDSQLPKDRFSAERLKGVDSTLKIQPAKLEDSAVYLCASSLGTPFTDTQYFGPGTRLTVL.

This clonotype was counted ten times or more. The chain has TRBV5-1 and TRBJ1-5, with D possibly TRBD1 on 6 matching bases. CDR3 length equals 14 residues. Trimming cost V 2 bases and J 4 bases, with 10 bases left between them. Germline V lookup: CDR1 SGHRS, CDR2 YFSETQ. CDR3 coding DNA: TGCGCCAGCAGCTTTGGGGACAAGAATCAGCCCCAGCATTTT. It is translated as CASSFGDKNQPQHF.

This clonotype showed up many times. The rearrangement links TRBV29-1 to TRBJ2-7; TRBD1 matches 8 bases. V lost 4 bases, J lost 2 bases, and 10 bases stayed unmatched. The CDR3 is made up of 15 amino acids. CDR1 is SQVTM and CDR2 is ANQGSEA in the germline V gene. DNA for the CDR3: TGCAGCGTTGCAGTGTTGGGGACAGGCACCTACGAGCAGTACTTC. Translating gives CSVAVLGTGTYEQYF.

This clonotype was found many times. This chain's CDR3 is CSGFDGNEQFF. Here the CDR3 DNA reads TGCAGCGGCTTCGATGGAAATGAGCAGTTCTTC. This rearrangement joins TRBV29-1 to TRBJ2-1, with D unresolved. The CDR3 length is 11 residues. Germline assignment: CDR1 SQVTM and CDR2 ANQGSEA. V dropped 7 bases and J dropped 7 bases, with 11 bases sitting between them.

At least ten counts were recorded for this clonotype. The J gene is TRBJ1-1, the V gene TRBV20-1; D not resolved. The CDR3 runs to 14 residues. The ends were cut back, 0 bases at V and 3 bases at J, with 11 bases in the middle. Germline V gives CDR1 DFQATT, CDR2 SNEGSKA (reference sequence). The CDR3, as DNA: TGCAGTGCTAGAGATTCCAGAAGGGACACTGAAGCTTTCTTT. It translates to CSARDSRRDTEAFF.

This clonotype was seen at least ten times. This CDR3 is CASSMDSYEQYF. In DNA, the CDR3 is TGTGCCAGCAGCATGGACTCCTACGAGCAGTACTTC. The rearrangement uses TRBV12-3 or TRBV12-4 and TRBJ2-7; D uncertain. The CDR3 is made up of 12 amino acids. V was pared by 6 bases and J by 0 bases, with 6 bases between.

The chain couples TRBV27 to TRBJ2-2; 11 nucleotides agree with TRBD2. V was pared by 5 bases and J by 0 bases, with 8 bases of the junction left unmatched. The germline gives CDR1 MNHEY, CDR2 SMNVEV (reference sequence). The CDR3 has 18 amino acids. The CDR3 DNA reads TGTGCCAGCAGTCAAGGACTAGCGGGCCAACCGAACACCGGGGAGCTGTTTTTT. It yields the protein CASSQGLAGQPNTGELFF.

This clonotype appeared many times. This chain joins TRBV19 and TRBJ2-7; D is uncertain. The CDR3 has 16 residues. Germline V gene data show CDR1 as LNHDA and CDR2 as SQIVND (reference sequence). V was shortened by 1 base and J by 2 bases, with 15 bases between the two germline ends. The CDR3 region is CASSIAPPADPYEQYF. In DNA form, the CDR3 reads TGTGCCAGTAGTATAGCCCCCCCGGCAGATCCCTACGAGCAGTACTTC.

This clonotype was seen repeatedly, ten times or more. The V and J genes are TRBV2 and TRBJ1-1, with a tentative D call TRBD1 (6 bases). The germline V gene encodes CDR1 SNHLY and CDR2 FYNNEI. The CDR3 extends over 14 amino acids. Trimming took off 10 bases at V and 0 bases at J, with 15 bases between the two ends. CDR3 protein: CATRGWSMNTEAFF. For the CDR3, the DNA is TGTGCCACCAGGGGATGGAGCATGAACACTGAAGCTTTCTTT.

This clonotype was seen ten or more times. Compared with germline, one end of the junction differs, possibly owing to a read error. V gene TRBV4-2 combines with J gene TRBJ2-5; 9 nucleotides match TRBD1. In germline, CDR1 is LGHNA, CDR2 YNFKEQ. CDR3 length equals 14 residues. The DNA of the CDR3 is TGTGCCAGCAGCCAAGCCGGGACAGGGATGGCCCTGAGCTTC. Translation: CASSQAGTGMALSF.

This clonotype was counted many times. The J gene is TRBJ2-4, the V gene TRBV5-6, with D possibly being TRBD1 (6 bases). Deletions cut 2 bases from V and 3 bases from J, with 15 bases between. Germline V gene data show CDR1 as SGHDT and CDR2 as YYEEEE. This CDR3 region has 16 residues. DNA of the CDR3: TGTGCCAGCAGCTTCTCAGGGGAGTTAATCAAAAACATTCAGTACTTC. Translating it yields CASSFSGELIKNIQYF.

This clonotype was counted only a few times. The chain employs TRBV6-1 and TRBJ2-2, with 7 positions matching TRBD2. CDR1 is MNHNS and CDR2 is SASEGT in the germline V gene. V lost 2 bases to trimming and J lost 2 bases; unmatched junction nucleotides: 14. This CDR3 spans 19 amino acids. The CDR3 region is CASSEYFSSGATNTGELFF. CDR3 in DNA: TGTGCCAGCAGTGAATATTTTTCTAGCGGCGCCACCAACACCGGGGAGCTGTTTTTT.

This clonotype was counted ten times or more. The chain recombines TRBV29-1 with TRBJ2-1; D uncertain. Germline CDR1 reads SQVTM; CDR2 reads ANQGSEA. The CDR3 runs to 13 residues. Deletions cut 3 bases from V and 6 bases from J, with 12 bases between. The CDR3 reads CSVDRLVGNEQFF. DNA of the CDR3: TGCAGCGTTGATCGGCTAGTCGGCAATGAGCAGTTCTTC.

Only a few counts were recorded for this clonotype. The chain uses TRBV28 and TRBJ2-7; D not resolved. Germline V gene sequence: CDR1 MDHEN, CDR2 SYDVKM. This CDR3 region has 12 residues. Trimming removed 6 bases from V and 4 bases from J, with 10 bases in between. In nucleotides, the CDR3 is TGTGCCAGCAGCCCCCCGGGTTACGAGCAGTACTTC. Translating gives CASSPPGYEQYF.

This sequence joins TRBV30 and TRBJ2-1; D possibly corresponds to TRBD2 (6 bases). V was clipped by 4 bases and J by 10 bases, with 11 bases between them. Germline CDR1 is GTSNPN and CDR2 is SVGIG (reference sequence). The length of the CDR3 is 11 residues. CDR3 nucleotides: TGTGCCTGGAACGCCGGAGGGGAGCAGTTCTTC. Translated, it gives CAWNAGGEQFF.

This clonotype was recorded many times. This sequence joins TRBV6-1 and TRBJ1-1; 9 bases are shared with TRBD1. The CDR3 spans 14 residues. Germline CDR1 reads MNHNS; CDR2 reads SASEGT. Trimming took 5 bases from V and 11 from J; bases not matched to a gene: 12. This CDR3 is CASSLYYRGRRAFF. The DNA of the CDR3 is TGTGCCAGCAGTCTGTATTACAGGGGGCGGAGGGCTTTCTTT.

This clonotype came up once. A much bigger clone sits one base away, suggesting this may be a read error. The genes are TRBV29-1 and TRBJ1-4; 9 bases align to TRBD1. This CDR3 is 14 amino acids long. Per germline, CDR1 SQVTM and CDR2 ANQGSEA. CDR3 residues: CSVEVQGANEKLSF. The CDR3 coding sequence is TGCAGCGTTGAGGTACAGGGGGCGAATGAAAAACTGTCTTTT.

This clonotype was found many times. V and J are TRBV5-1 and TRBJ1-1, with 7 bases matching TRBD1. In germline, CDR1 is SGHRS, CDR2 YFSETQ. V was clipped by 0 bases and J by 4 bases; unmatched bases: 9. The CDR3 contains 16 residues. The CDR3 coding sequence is TGCGCCAGCAGCTTGGGAGGGGGCGCAGCGGGCACTGAAGCTTTCTTT. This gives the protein CASSLGGGAAGTEAFF.

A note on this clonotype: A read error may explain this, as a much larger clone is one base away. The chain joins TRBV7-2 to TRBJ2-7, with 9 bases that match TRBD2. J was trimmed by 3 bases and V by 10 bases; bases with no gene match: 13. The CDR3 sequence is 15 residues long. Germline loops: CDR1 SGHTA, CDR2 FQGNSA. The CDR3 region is CATTYQASGIYEQYF. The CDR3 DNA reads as TGTGCCACCACCTACCAGGCTAGCGGGATCTACGAGCAGTACTTC. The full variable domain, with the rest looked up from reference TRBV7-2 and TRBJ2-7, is GAGVSQSPSNKVTEKGKDVELRCDPISGHTALYWYRQSLGQGLEFLIYFQGNSAPDKSGLPSDRFSAERTGGSVSTLTIQRTQQEDSAVYLCATTYQASGIYEQYFGPGTRLTVT.

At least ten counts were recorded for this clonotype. The CDR3 spells CASTLTGLNTEAFF. CDR3 nucleotides: TGCGCCAGCACCCTGACAGGGCTGAACACTGAAGCTTTCTTT. J is TRBJ1-1 and V is TRBV10-2, with 7 bases aligning to TRBD1. J gave up 0 bases and V 7 bases, and 5 bases lay outside the gene matches. Germline CDR1 WSHSY, CDR2 SAAADI. There are 14 residues in the CDR3.